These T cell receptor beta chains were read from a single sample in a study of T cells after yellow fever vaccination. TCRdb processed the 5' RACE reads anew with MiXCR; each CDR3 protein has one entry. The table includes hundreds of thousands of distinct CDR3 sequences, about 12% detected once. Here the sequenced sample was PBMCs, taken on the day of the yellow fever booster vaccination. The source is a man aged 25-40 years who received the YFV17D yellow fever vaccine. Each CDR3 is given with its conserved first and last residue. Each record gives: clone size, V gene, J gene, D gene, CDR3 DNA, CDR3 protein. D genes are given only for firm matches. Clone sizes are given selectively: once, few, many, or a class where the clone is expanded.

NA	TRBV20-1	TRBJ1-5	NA	TGCAGTGCTAGTCAGCCCCAAGGCAATCAGCCCCAGCATTTT	CSASQPQGNQPQHF
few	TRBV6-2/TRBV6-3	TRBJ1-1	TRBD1	TGTGCCAGCAGTTATGTAGGGGGCCGAACTGAAGCTTTCTTT	CASSYVGGRTEAFF
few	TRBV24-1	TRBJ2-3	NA	TGTGCCACCAGTGGGGGCCCGGATCCCGATACGCAGTATTTT	CATSGGPDPDTQYF
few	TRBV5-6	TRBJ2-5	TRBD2	TGTGCCAGCAGCCCCGCGGGAGGGCCGGAGACCCAGTACTTC	CASSPAGGPETQYF
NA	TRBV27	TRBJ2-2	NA	TGTGCCAGCAGTTTGGGGGCGGGCTTGAACACCGGGGAGCTGTTTTTT	CASSLGAGLNTGELFF
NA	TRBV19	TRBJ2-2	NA	TGTGCCAGTGGACGGGAGATAAACACCGGGGAGCTGTTTTTT	CASGREINTGELFF
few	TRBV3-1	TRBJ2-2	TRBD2	TGTGCCAGCAGCCGCGGGACTAGTACCGGGGAGCTGTTTTTT	CASSRGTSTGELFF
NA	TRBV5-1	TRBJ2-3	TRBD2	TGCGCCACATCCGACCTAGCGGGAGGGACAGATACGCAGTATTTT	CATSDLAGGTDTQYF
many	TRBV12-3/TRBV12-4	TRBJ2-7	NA	TGTGCCAGCAGTCCAACTCTGAGGGGGGTGGGGGAGCAGTACTTC	CASSPTLRGVGEQYF
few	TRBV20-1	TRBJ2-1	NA	TGCAGTGCTAGAGAAAGTCGGGATGAGCAGTTCTTC	CSARESRDEQFF
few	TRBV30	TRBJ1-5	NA	TGTGCCTGGAGGGGACCCGGGAGGAATCAGCCCCAGCATTTT	CAWRGPGRNQPQHF
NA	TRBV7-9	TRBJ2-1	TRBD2	TGTGCCAGCAGCCCAACTAGCGGGAGTTATGAGCAGTTCTTC	CASSPTSGSYEQFF
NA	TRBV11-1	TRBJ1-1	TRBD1	TGTGCCAGCAGCGGACCCTTAGGGACAGACCTAAAGAACACTGAAGCTTTCTTT	CASSGPLGTDLKNTEAFF
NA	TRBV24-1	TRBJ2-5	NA	TGTGCCACCAGCAAACCGGGATCCCAAGAGACCCAGTACTTC	CATSKPGSQETQYF
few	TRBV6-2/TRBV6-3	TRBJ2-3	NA	TGTGCCAGCAGTTTCGGGCAACTCACAGATACGCAGTATTTT	CASSFGQLTDTQYF
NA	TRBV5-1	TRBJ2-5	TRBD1	TGCGCCAGCAGCTTGGTACAGGGGGCTGCAGAGACCCAGTACTTC	CASSLVQGAAETQYF
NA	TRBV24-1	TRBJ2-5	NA	TGTGCCACCAGTGATTCTATACAGATCCAAGAGACCCAGTACTTC	CATSDSIQIQETQYF
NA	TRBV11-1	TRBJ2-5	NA	TGTGCCAGCAGCTTAAGTCGAGGGGTCCAAGAGACCCAGTACTTC	CASSLSRGVQETQYF
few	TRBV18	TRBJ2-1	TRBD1	TGTGCCAGCTCATCACAGAGACTTGGGACAGGGCAATACAATGAGCAGTTCTTC	CASSSQRLGTGQYNEQFF
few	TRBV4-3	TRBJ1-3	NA	TGCGCCAGCAGCCAACTCTCTGGAAACACCATATATTTT	CASSQLSGNTIYF
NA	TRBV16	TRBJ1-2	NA	TGTGCCAGCAGCAGACTAGGTCCAAAGGGCTACACCTTC	CASSRLGPKGYTF
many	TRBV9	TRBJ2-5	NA	TGTGCCAGCAGCGTAGTTGGAGAGACCCAGTACTTC	CASSVVGETQYF
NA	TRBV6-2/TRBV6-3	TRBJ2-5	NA	TGTGCCAGCAGGAGTGAGGGGGAGACCCAGTACTTC	CASRSEGETQYF
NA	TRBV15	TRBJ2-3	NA	TGTGCCACCAGCAGAGTCCAAACAGCAGATACGCAGTATTTT	CATSRVQTADTQYF
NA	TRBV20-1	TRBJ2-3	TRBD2	TGCAGTGCTCCGACTAGCGGGAAATATACAGATACGCAGTATTTT	CSAPTSGKYTDTQYF
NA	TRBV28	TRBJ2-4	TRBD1	TGTGCCAGCAGTCCAGGGGGCGCGGGGTCTTTTCAGTACTTC	CASSPGGAGSFQYF
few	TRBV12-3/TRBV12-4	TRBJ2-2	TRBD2	TGTGCCAGCAGTTTGGGGGAGGGGATCGGGGAGCTGTTTTTT	CASSLGEGIGELFF
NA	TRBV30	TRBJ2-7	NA	TGTGCCTGGAGTCGTAAGAGCTCCTACGAGCAGTACTTC	CAWSRKSSYEQYF
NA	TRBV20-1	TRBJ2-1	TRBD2	TGCAGTGCTAGATCTCGACTAGCGGGAGGTTACAATGAGCAGTTCTTC	CSARSRLAGGYNEQFF
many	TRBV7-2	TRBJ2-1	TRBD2	TGTGCCAGCAGCTTTGTCCTAGCGGCAAATGAGCAGTTCTTC	CASSFVLAANEQFF
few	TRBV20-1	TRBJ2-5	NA	TGCAGTGCTAGAGAGGCTAGCTGGAAAGAGACCCAGTACTTC	CSAREASWKETQYF
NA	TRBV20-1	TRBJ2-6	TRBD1	TGCAGTGCTAGCGGATATCGTGGGACAGGCACAGGGTCTGGGGCCAACGTCCTGACTTTC	CSASGYRGTGTGSGANVLTF
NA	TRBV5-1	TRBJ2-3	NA	TGCGCCAGCAGCCCCACAACCACAGATACGCAGTATTTT	CASSPTTTDTQYF
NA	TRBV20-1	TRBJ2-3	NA	TGCAGTGCTAAGCCCGATGTAAACACAGATACGCAGTATTTT	CSAKPDVNTDTQYF
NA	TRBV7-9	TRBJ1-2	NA	TGTGCCAGCAGCTTAGCGGTTCGTCAGAGCGATGGCTACACCTTC	CASSLAVRQSDGYTF
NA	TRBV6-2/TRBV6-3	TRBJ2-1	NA	TGTGCCAGCAGTTACGAGGTGGGGCGTGAGGAGCAGTTCTTC	CASSYEVGREEQFF
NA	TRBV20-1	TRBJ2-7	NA	TGCAGTGCCCCGGGACCCCTGAGGGGCTACGAGCAGTACTTC	CSAPGPLRGYEQYF
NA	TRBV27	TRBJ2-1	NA	TGTGCCAGCAGGCCCCTTCGCAGGAGCTACAATGAGCAGTTCTTC	CASRPLRRSYNEQFF
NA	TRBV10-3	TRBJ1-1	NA	TGTGCCATCAGTGAGCGCACGGTTTTTAACACTGAAGCTTTCTTT	CAISERTVFNTEAFF
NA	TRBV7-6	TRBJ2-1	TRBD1	TGTGCCAGCAGCTCGGGACAGGGATACTTCAATGAGCAGTTCTTC	CASSSGQGYFNEQFF
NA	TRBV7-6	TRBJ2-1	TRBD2	TGTGCCAGCAGCCCTAGCGGGAGACCCTACAATGAGCAGTTCTTC	CASSPSGRPYNEQFF
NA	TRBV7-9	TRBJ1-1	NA	TGTGCCAGCAGCTTAGGGGATTTTGAAGCTTTCTTT	CASSLGDFEAFF
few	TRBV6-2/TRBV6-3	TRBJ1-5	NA	TGTGCCAGCAGTTACATCCGGCAGCCCCAGCATTTT	CASSYIRQPQHF
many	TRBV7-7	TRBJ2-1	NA	TGTGCCAGCAGCCCGGGTATATACAATGAGCAGTTCTTC	CASSPGIYNEQFF
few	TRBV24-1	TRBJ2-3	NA	TGTGCCACCAGTGACCTCACTAGCCGCGGCGATACGCAGTATTTT	CATSDLTSRGDTQYF
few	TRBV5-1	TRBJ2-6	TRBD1	TGCGCCAGCAGCTTGGGAGGGACAGTTTCTGGGGCCAACGTCCTGATTTTC	CASSLGGTVSGANVLIF
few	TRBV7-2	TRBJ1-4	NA	TGTGCCAGCAGCTTAGGGAACCGGGAAAAACTGTTTTTT	CASSLGNREKLFF
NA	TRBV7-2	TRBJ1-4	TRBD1	TGTGCCAGCAGCTTGACAGGGTGGGAAAAACTGTTTTTT	CASSLTGWEKLFF
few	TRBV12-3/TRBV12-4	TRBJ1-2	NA	TGTGCCAGCAGTTTAGCGACTAGCTATGGCTACACCTTC	CASSLATSYGYTF
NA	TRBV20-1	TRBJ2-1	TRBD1	TGCTGCGCTAGAGATTTCGCGGGACAGGGGGCTGGTGAGCAGTTCTTC	CCARDFAGQGAGEQFF
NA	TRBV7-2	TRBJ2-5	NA	TGTGCCAGCAGCTCAGGGGCTAGTCGGAGGAGAGAGACCCAGTACTTC	CASSSGASRRRETQYF
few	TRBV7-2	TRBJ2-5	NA	TGTGCCAGCAGCTTAGAAATAGCTCGGGAGACCCAGTACTTC	CASSLEIARETQYF